This T cell receptor beta chain was identified during a study of blood T cells in healthy people across ages (dated by TCRdb to between 2015 and 2016). Some background on the complete study: In model experiments, template switching captured about one uniquely barcoded TCR beta cDNA molecule for every two T cells. Age-related changes in TCR beta repertoire diversity were measured in the study by deep sequencing normalized with unique cDNA molecular identifiers. The donors were split into four age groups: young (average 16 years), middle-aged (over 35), aged (more than 55) and long-lived (approximately 89). To avoid experimental bias, donors of different ages were spread randomly across the sequencing lanes. Using the same blood draw, the study looked at two additional independent replicas of 1 million unique cDNA reads for two donors, one aged 18 to 30 and the other aged 80 or older.

CDR3 length: 15 amino acids, cysteine to phenylalanine. The CDR3 DNA has 45 bases and is translated from base 1. V loses 4 bases at its end and J loses 10 bases; junction bases beyond the gene matches: 11. As encoded in the germline V gene, CDR1 is LGHNA while CDR2 is YSLEER. Donors were about 36 systemically healthy Caucasian individuals from Russia aged roughly 6 to 90 years. Each donor gave ten milliliters of peripheral blood, drawn into EDTA-treated Vacutainer tubes. Ficoll-Paque density-gradient centrifugation was used to isolate PBMCs, with at least 6 million obtained per sample. Total RNA was extracted from PBMCs with Trizol reagent, with at least 5 micrograms obtained per sample. The percentages of naive CD45RAhigh/CD27high T cells were determined by flow cytometry on a PBMC aliquot from every donor. Overall study results and their limits: As age increased, observed TCR beta diversity per million T cells dropped in a roughly linear way, and a significant reduction was already evident by age roughly 40. There was a strong correlation between observed TCR beta diversity and the percentage of naive T cells measured by flow cytometry. Total diversity estimates from one million sequenced T cells were considered lower bounds and underestimates. The CMV infection status of donors was not known, potentially confounding age-related changes in expanded clonotypes. Compared with the aged group, the long-lived group had more naive CD4+ T cells, fewer expanded clones and increased TCR diversity, suggesting age selection. Since profiling was done on bulk unsorted PBMCs, naive and antigen-experienced compartments could not be conclusively compared.

Library preparation was by 5' RACE. Instrument used: Illumina HiSeq 2500. The second PCR ran for roughly 6 to 11 cycles and used a J-beta primer mix along with a sample-barcoded 5' primer. Each TCR beta cDNA molecule received a unique molecular identifier from a template-switch 5' adaptor carrying 12 random nucleotides. Each sample yielded at least 2.5 million CDR3-containing paired-end reads. All of the RNA was converted into first-strand cDNA using the Mint cDNA synthesis kit, with a TRBC-specific oligonucleotide serving as the primer. Following uracil-DNA glycosylase treatment, all cDNA underwent a first 18-cycle PCR with the universal primers M1SS and BC2_uni_R. In the paper's pipeline: For normalization, 1 million high-quality reads, each with a distinct molecular identifier, were randomly selected from each sample. Reads sharing molecular identifiers were discarded rather than binned into consensus sequences. MiTCR, with a Q25 quality threshold and the strictest error-elimination algorithm, was used for CDR3 identification, clonotype clustering and error correction. A nonparametric unseen species model with Euler transformation was used to estimate lower-bound total TCR beta diversity. Using fastp trimming at Q25 and MiXCR clonotype assembly, TCRdb reanalyzed the public sequencing data and kept in-frame beta chains. Every entry covers one CDR3 protein and lists the most common genes and DNA from its rows. TCRdb's processing, not the study's, gives the V and J calls here. The sample contains roughly 1.4 million distinct CDR3 sequences, approximately 63% of them found a single time. The ten largest clones add up to 5.5% to 8% of the sample.

Comment on this clonotype: What antigen it recognizes has not been identified. Per-nucleotide qualities are absent, and no much larger clonotype sits a single base away.

Sequenced: blood. This sequence was found in a man in his late teens or twenties in good health. This receptor chain uses TRBV4-3 and TRBJ2-1; 9 central nucleotides agree with TRBD2. DNA sequence: TGCGCCAGCAGCCGAGTAGCGGGGGCGCCGGGGGAGCAGTTCTTC. Its protein reads: CASSRVAGAPGEQFF.